These T cell receptor beta chains were read from a single sample in a study of T cell responses to AZD1222 COVID-19 vaccine. The repertoire was sequenced with immunoSEQ multiplex PCR; TCRdb's copy has only in-frame clones and lacks some. The profile shows 100,000 to 150,000 clones, 90% of them singletons. The material was peripheral blood, obtained on day 0 of MenACWY control vaccination. The receptors derive from an adult in good health. Both conserved end residues are part of each CDR3. A D gene is named only where the DNA matches it firmly. Part of the rows lack a size; the others show once, few, many or a class for expanded clones.

D	length	V	size	J	DNA	CDR3
.	15	TRBV15	.	TRBJ2-3	TGTGCCACCAGCAGTCGACTAGACCGCACAGATACGCAGTATTTT	CATSSRLDRTDTQYF
TRBD1	15	TRBV7-6	.	TRBJ2-5	TGTGCCAGCAGCTCCGGGACAGGGGGCAGTGAGACCCAGTACTTC	CASSSGTGGSETQYF
TRBD1	15	TRBV7-9	.	TRBJ2-2	TGTGCCAGCAGGAAGACAGGGAGTCTCACCGGGGAGCTGTTTTTT	CASRKTGSLTGELFF
.	14	TRBV9	.	TRBJ1-4	TGTGCCAGCACCACCGGGACGGGGAAGGAAAAACTGTTTTTT	CASTTGTGKEKLFF
TRBD1	16	TRBV3-1/TRBV3-2	.	TRBJ1-6	TGTGCCAGCAGCCAATCCATGACAGGGGTAAATTCACCCCTCCACTTT	CASSQSMTGVNSPLHF
.	13	TRBV7-2	.	TRBJ2-1	TGTGCCAGCAGCTTTGGACACGTGAGGGAGCAGTTCTTC	CASSFGHVREQFF
TRBD2	15	TRBV7-9	.	TRBJ2-3	TGTGCCAGCAGCTATAGCGGGACGGAGACAGATACGCAGTATTTT	CASSYSGTETDTQYF
.	15	TRBV2	.	TRBJ1-1	TGTGCCAGCACCGAAGAGGGGGGGCTTAACACTGAAGCTTTCTTT	CASTEEGGLNTEAFF
.	15	TRBV5-6	.	TRBJ1-5	TGTGCCAGCAGCAAAAGATCGTATAGCAATCAGCCCCAGCATTTT	CASSKRSYSNQPQHF
TRBD1	13	TRBV27	.	TRBJ2-7	TGTGCCAGCAGTAATGGGGACAGCTACGAGCAGTACTTC	CASSNGDSYEQYF
.	17	TRBV1	.	TRBJ2-7	TGCACCAGCAGCCAACCCGGGACTAGCGGGGCTCCCTACGAGCAGTACTTC	CTSSQPGTSGAPYEQYF
.	13	TRBV5-4	.	TRBJ1-2	TGTGCCAGCAGCTTTAGTAGGGGCTATGGCTACACCTTC	CASSFSRGYGYTF
.	18	TRBV7-9	.	TRBJ2-3	TGTGCCAGCAGCTTAAGGGTCATCCAGACCTCTGTCACAGATACGCAGTATTTT	CASSLRVIQTSVTDTQYF
TRBD1	15	TRBV6-5	.	TRBJ2-7	TGTGCCAGCAGTTACCAGAGACAGGGTAGCTACGAGCAGTACTTC	CASSYQRQGSYEQYF
.	12	TRBV28	.	TRBJ2-1	TGTGCCAGCAGTTTATCCGCGGGGGAGCAGTTCTTC	CASSLSAGEQFF
TRBD1	15	TRBV19	.	TRBJ1-5	TGTGCCAGTAGTATGACTCCGACAGGGATACAGCCCCAGCATTTT	CASSMTPTGIQPQHF
TRBD2	16	TRBV5-4	.	TRBJ2-3	TGTGCCAGCAGCCCCTCACCCCCAGCGGGGGGCGATACGCAGTATTTT	CASSPSPPAGGDTQYF
.	17	TRBV7-8	.	TRBJ1-2	TGTGCCAGCAGCCCAGCGGAAGCGGGTGGGACGGGGTATGGCTACACCTTC	CASSPAEAGGTGYGYTF
.	12	TRBV18	.	TRBJ2-5	TGTGCCAGCTCACCGTCTAGGGAGACCCAGTACTTC	CASSPSRETQYF
.	11	TRBV16	.	TRBJ2-5	TGTGCCAGCAGCCCAAAAGAGACCCAGTACTTC	CASSPKETQYF
.	14	TRBV24-1	once	TRBJ1-2	TGTGCCACCAGTGATAATCTTATTTGGGGTGGCTACACCTTC	CATSDNLIWGGYTF
.	16	TRBV9	.	TRBJ2-2	TGTGCCAGCAGCGTATACCCGGGCCCCAACACCGGGGAGCTGTTTTTT	CASSVYPGPNTGELFF
.	14	TRBV7-2	.	TRBJ2-2	TGTGCCAGCAGCTTAGGGGGAGGCACCGGGGAGCTGTTTTTT	CASSLGGGTGELFF
TRBD1	17	TRBV4-2	.	TRBJ2-3	TGTGCCAGCAGCCATCAACAACAGGGGGCTAGAACAGATACGCAGTATTTT	CASSHQQQGARTDTQYF
.	15	TRBV28	.	TRBJ2-7	TGTGCCAGCAGTGGGCCGCTAGGGGGAGAATACGAGCAGTACTTC	CASSGPLGGEYEQYF
.	14	TRBV15	.	TRBJ1-6	TGTGCCACCAGCAGAGATCCCCGGGCCTCACCCCTCCACTTT	CATSRDPRASPLHF
.	12	TRBV6-5	.	TRBJ2-7	TGTGCCAGCGTCTCTAGCTCCTACGAGCAGTACTTC	CASVSSSYEQYF
.	16	TRBV9	.	TRBJ2-7	TGTGCCAGCAGCGTAGGGGGGGGCGGCCAGGAGGCCGAGCAGTACTTC	CASSVGGGGQEAEQYF
.	18	TRBV21-1	.	TRBJ2-1	TGTGCCAGCAGCGAAACACACAATGGCCCCCGGGGTTACAATGAGCAGTTCTTC	CASSETHNGPRGYNEQFF
TRBD1	11	TRBV28	.	TRBJ1-1	TGTGCCAGCAGTTTGGACAGGGAAGCTTTCTTT	CASSLDREAFF
.	16	TRBV28	.	TRBJ2-7	TGTGCCAGCAGTTTTTCTCCCATTAAACCCTCCTACGAGCAGTACTTC	CASSFSPIKPSYEQYF
.	13	TRBV7-9	.	TRBJ1-2	TGTGCCAGCAGCTCACAAGGGACGTCTGGCTACACCTTC	CASSSQGTSGYTF
TRBD2	15	TRBV9	once	TRBJ2-7	TGTGCCAGCAGCGTAACTAGCGGGGCTTCCTACGAGCAGTACTTC	CASSVTSGASYEQYF
.	15	TRBV7-9	once	TRBJ2-1	TGTGCCAGCAGCCCCCCTGGAGGTTCCTACAATGAGCAGTTCTTC	CASSPPGGSYNEQFF
.	13	TRBV29-1	.	TRBJ1-3	TGCAGCGTTGGACAGTCAGCTGGAAACACCATATATTTT	CSVGQSAGNTIYF
.	15	TRBV6-1	.	TRBJ1-3	TGTGCCAGCAGTGAGAGACCGGCCTCTGGAAACACCATATATTTT	CASSERPASGNTIYF
.	20	TRBV7-5	few	TRBJ1-3	TGTGTCAGAAGCTTAGTAGACCCCCTCGACCCCGGACATTCAGGAAACACCATATATTTT	CVRSLVDPLDPGHSGNTIYF
.	15	TRBV28	.	TRBJ2-2	TGTGCCAGCACCGACGGAGGGCTTAACACCGGGGAGCTGTTTTTT	CASTDGGLNTGELFF
.	14	TRBV29-1	.	TRBJ1-1	TGCAGCGCCACCCGTCTCAAGGGAGAAACTGAAGCTTTCTTT	CSATRLKGETEAFF
.	13	TRBV6-5	once	TRBJ1-2	TGTGCCAGCAGTTACTCCCCACTGGGGGGCTACACCTTC	CASSYSPLGGYTF
TRBD1	18	TRBV3-1/TRBV3-2	.	TRBJ1-1	TGTGCCAGCAGCCAAGATGCGACAGGGGGCGGAGGTAACACTGAAGCTTTCTTT	CASSQDATGGGGNTEAFF
.	15	TRBV4-1	.	TRBJ2-7	TGCGCCAGCAGCCAAGGAGGGCTGGCAGCCTACGAGCAGTACTTC	CASSQGGLAAYEQYF
TRBD1	15	TRBV7-9	.	TRBJ1-4	TGTGCCAGCAGCTTTGGCAGGGGGCTGTTTGAAAAACTGTTTTTT	CASSFGRGLFEKLFF
TRBD1	18	TRBV7-8	.	TRBJ1-1	TGTGCCAGCAGCTTAGGCCCACAGGGGAGAGTGGCGAACACTGAAGCTTTCTTT	CASSLGPQGRVANTEAFF
.	13	TRBV10-3	.	TRBJ1-1	TGTGCCATCAGATTAACAGGGAACACTGAAGCTTTCTTT	CAIRLTGNTEAFF
TRBD2	12	TRBV27	.	TRBJ2-2	TGTGCCAGCAGGCGGGAGCCCGGGGAGCTGTTTTTT	CASRREPGELFF
.	21	TRBV4-2	few	TRBJ1-5	TGTGCCAGCAGCCGAAGATCTGGAGGGCGGGACGGAACAAATAGCAATCAGCCCCAGCATTTT	CASSRRSGGRDGTNSNQPQHF